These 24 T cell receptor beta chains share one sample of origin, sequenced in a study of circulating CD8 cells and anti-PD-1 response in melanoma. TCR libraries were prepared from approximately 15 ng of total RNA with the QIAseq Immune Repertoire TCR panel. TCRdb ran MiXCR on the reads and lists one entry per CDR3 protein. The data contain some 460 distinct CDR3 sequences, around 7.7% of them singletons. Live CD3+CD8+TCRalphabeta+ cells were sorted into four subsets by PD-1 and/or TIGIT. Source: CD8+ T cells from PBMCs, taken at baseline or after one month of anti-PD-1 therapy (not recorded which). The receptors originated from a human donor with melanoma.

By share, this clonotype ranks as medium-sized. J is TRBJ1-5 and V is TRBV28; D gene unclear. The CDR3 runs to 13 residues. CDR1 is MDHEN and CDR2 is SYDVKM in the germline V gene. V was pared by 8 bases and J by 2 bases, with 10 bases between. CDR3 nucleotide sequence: TGTGCCAGCCAACGCCGCGGCAATCAGCCCCAGCATTTT. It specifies CASQRRGNQPQHF. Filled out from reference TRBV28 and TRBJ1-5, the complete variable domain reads DVKVTQSSRYLVKRTGEKVFLECVQDMDHENMFWYRQDPGLGLRLIYFSYDVKMKEKGDIPEGYSVSREKKERFSLILESASTNQTSMYLCASQRRGNQPQHFGDGTRLSIL.

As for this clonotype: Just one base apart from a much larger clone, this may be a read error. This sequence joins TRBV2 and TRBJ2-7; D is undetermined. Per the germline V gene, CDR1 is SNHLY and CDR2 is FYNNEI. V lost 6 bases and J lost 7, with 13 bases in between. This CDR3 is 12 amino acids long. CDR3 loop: CASRERLLEQYF. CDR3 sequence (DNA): TGTGCCAGCAGGGAACGGTTATTAGAGCAGTACTTC.

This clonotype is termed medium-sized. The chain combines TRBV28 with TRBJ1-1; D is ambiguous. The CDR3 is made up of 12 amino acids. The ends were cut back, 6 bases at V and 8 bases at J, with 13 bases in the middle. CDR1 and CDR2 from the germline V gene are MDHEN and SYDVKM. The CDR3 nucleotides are TGTGCCAGCAGCCAGAGACCGCACGAAGCTTTCTTT. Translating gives CASSQRPHEAFF.

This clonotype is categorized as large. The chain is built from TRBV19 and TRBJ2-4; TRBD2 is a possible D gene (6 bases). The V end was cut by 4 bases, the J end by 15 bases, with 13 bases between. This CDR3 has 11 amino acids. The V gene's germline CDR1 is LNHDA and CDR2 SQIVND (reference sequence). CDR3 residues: CASSSRGTRYF. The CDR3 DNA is TGTGCCAGTAGTAGCCGGGGGACGAGGTACTTC.

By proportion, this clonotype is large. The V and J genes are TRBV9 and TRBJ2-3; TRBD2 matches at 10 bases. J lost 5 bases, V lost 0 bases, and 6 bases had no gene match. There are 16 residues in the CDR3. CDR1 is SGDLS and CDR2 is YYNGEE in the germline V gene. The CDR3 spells CASSVDASGGIDTQYF. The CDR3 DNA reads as TGTGCCAGCAGCGTAGACGCTAGCGGGGGCATAGATACGCAGTATTTT.

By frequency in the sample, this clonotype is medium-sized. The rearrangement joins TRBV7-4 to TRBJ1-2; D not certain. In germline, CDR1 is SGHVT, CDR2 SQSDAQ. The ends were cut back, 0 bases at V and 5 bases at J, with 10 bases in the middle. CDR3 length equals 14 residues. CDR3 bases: TGTGCCAGCAGCTTAGCCCGGACCATTTATGGCTACACCTTC. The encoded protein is CASSLARTIYGYTF.

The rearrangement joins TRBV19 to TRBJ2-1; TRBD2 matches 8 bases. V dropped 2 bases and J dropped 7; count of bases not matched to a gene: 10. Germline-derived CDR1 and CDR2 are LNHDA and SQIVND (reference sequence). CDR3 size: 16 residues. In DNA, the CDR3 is TGTGCCAGTAGTATAAGCGGTAGCGGGAAGGGTAATGAGCAGTTCTTC. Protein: CASSISGSGKGNEQFF.

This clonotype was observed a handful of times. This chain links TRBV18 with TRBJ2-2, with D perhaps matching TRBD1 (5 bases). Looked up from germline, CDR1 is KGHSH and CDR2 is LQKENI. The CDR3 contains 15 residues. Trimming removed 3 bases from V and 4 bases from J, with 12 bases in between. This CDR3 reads CASSPRDDSTGELFF. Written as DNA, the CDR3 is TGTGCCAGCTCACCCAGGGATGATAGCACCGGGGAGCTGTTTTTT.

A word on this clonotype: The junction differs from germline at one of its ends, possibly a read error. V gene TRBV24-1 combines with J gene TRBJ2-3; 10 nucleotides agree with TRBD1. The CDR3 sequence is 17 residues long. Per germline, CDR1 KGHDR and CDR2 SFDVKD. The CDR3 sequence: CATSDKRQGALTDSQYF. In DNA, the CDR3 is TGTGCCACCAGTGATAAAAGACAGGGGGCCCTCACAGATTCGCAGTATTTT.

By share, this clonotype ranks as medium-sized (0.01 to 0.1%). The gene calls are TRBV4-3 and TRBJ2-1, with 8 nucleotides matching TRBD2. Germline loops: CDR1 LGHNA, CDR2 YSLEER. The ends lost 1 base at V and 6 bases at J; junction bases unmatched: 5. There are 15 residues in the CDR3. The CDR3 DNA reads TGCGCCAGCAGCCAAGGCGCGGGACTAGTCAATGAGCAGTTCTTC. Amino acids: CASSQGAGLVNEQFF.

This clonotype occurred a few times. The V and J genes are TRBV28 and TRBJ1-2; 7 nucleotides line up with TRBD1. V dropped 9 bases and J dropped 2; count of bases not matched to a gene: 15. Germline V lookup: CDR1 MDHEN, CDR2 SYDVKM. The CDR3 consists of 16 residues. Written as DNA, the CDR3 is TGTGCCAGTACGGGGACAGAGATTACTCGGAACTATGGCTACACCTTC. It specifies CASTGTEITRNYGYTF.

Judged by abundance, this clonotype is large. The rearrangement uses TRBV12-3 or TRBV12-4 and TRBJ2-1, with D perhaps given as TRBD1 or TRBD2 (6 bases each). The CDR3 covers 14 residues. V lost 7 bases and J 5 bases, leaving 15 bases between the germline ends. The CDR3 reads CASTRRGRHNEQFF. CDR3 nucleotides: TGTGCCAGCACCCGAAGGGGGAGGCACAATGAGCAGTTCTTC.

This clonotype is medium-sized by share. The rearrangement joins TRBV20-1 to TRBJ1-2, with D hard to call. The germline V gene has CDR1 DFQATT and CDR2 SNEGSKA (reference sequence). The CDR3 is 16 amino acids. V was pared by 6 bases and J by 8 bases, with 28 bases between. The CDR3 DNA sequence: TGCAGTGCCCCCACCCATTTAATTAAGGCCGCCTACGGCTACACCTTC. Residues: CSAPTHLIKAAYGYTF.

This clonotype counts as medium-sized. For the CDR3, the DNA is TGTGCCAGCAGCCCCGGGGGGCGGGGCCTTTACAATGAGCAGTTCTTC. Its protein is CASSPGGRGLYNEQFF. The V call is TRBV5-5, the J call TRBJ2-1; perhaps TRBD2 as D (7 bases). The CDR3 consists of 16 residues. Germline-derived CDR1 and CDR2 are SGHKS and YYEKEE (reference sequence). V lost 4 bases and J lost 4, with 18 bases in between.

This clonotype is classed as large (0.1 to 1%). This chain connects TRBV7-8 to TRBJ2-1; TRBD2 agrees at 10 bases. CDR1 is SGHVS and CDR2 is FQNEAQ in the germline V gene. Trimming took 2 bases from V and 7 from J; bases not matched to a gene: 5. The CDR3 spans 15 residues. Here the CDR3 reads CASSLQRGGRNEQFF. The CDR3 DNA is TGTGCCAGCAGCTTACAGCGGGGGGGCCGAAATGAGCAGTTCTTC. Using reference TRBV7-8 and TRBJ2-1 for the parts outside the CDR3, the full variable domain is GAGVSQSPRYKVAKRGQDVALRCDPISGHVSLFWYQQALGQGPEFLTYFQNEAQLDKSGLPSDRFFAERPEGSVSTLKIQRTQQEDSAVYLCASSLQRGGRNEQFFGPGTRLTVL.

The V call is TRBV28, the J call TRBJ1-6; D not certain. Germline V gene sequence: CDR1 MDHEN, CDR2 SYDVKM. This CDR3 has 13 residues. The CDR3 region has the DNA TGTGCAGTATTCAGGAGCGGTAATTCACCCCTCCACTTT. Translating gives CAVFRSGNSPLHF.

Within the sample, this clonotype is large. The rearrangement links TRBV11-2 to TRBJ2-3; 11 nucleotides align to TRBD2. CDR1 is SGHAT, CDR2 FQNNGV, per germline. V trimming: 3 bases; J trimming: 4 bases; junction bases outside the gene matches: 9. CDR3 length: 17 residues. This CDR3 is CASSFSPSGRRSDTQYF. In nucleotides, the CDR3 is TGTGCCAGCAGCTTCTCCCCTAGCGGGAGGAGGTCAGATACGCAGTATTTT.

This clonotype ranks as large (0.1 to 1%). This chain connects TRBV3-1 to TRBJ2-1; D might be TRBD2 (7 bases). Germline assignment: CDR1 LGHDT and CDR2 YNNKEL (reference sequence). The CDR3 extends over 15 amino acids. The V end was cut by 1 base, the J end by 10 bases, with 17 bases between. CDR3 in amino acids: CASSQAFGGQQEQFF. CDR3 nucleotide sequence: TGTGCCAGCAGCCAAGCGTTCGGGGGGCAACAGGAGCAGTTCTTC.

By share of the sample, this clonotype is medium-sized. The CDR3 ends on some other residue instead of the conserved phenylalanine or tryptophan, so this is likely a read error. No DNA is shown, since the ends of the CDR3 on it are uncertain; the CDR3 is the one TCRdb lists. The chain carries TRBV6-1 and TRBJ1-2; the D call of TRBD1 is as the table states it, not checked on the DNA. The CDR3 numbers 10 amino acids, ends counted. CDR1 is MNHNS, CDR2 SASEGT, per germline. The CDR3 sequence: CASSGQGRLI.

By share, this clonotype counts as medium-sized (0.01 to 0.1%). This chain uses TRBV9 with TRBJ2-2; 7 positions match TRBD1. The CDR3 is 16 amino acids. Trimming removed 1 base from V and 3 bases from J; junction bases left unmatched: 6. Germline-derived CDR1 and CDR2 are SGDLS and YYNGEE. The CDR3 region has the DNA TGTGCCAGCAGCGTACCGACAGGGCGAGACACCGGGGAGCTGTTTTTT. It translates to CASSVPTGRDTGELFF.

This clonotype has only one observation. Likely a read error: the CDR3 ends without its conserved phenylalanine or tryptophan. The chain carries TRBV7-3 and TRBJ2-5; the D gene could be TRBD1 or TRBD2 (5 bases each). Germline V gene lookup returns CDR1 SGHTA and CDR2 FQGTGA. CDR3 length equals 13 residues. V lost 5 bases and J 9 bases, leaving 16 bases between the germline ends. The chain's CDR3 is CASSPQGSEAQYL. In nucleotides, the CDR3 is TGTGCCAGCAGCCCCCAGGGCTCGGAGGCCCAGTACCTC.

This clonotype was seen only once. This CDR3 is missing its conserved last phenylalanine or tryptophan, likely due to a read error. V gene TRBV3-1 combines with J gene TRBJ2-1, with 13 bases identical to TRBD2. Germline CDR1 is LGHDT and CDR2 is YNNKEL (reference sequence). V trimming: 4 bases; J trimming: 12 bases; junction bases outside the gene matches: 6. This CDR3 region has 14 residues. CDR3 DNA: TGTGCCAGCAGCCCGGGACTAGCGGGATTTGGGCAGTTCCTC. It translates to CASSPGLAGFGQFL.

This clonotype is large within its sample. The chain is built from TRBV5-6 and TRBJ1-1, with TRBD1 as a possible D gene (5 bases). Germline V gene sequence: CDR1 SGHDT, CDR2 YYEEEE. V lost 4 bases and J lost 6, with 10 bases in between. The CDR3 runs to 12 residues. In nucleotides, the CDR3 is TGTGCCAGCAGCCTAAGGGGAGCTGAAGCTTTCTTT. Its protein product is CASSLRGAEAFF.

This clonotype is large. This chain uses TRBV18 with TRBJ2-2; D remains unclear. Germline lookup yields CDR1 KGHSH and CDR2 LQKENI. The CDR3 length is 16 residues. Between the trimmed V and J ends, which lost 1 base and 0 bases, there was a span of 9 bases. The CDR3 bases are TGTGCCAGCTCACCACTCCCGGGTTCGAACACCGGGGAGCTGTTTTTT. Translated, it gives CASSPLPGSNTGELFF.